Included here is one TCR beta chain sequence, with context. The entry originates in a study of blood T cell repertoires in COVID-19. About the study: T cells, B-cell-depleted T cells, or PBMCs provided the cDNA or gDNA that served as material.

Germline CDR1 is PRHDT and CDR2 is FYEKMQ (reference sequence). Trimming cost V 2 bases and J 6 bases; bases outside gene matches: 4. The CDR3 is made up of 15 amino acids. The assay was immunoSEQ multiplex PCR, and TCRdb's table has in-frame clones only and misses some. The top ten clones hold about 6% of a sample with about 250,000 clones, around 87% of them seen once. Sequencing used PBMCs or T cells enriched from blood (not recorded which). The clonotype comes from a woman aged 25 to 39 with acute COVID-19. V is TRBV13 and J is TRBJ1-6, with TRBD1 identical over 7 bases. Written as DNA, the CDR3 is TGTGCCAGCAGCTTAAAAGGGGGCCGTAATTCACCCCTCCACTTT. It yields the protein CASSLKGGRNSPLHF.